A single sample gave rise to the 17 T cell receptor beta chains below, sequenced in a study of T cells in localized non-small cell lung cancer. Method: immunoSEQ multiplex PCR; TCRdb's copy keeps in-frame clones and lacks some. Of 100,000 to 150,000 clones listed, roughly 90% are singletons. Sample: peripheral blood, taken before any cancer treatment. The receptor source for this set is a female donor older than 55 with stage I lung adenocarcinoma.

This clone was recorded once. The genes are TRBV5-6 and TRBJ2-3, with TRBD1 identical over 9 bases. V lost 3 bases to trimming and J lost 5 bases; unmatched junction nucleotides: 7. In germline, CDR1 is SGHDT, CDR2 YYEEEE. The CDR3 extends over 15 amino acids. The CDR3 DNA reads TGTGCCAGCAGCTACAACTCGGACAGGGGAGATACGCAGTATTTT. This encodes CASSYNSDRGDTQYF.

This chain connects TRBV5-1 to TRBJ2-7; D ambiguous. V was clipped by 4 bases and J by 7 bases, with 18 bases between them. The CDR3 runs 14 residues. Germline-derived CDR1 and CDR2 are SGHRS and YFSETQ. The CDR3 DNA follows: TGCGCCAGCAGCCTTGCGACCACTATAGAGGAGCAGTACTTC. Its protein product is CASSLATTIEEQYF.

The rearrangement joins TRBV6-5 to TRBJ1-5; possible D gene TRBD1, 6 bases. CDR1 is MNHEY and CDR2 is SVGAGI in the germline V gene. The CDR3 is made up of 14 amino acids. The V end was cut by 5 bases, the J end by 5 bases, with 13 bases between. The CDR3 is CASSRGGKDQPQHF. CDR3 DNA sequence: TGTGCCAGCAGTAGAGGGGGGAAGGATCAGCCCCAGCATTTT.

This rearrangement joins TRBV9 to TRBJ2-5; 9 bases match TRBD1. The length of the CDR3 is 15 residues. The V segment lost 2 bases and the J segment 9 bases; nucleotides outside the gene matches: 11. Germline-derived CDR1 and CDR2 are SGDLS and YYNGEE. The CDR3 nucleotides are TGTGCCAGCAGCGTGAGGACAGGGGTCGGAGGGGCCCAGTACTTC. Amino acids: CASSVRTGVGGAQYF.

The table lists this clone with a few counts. The chain combines TRBV21-1 with TRBJ2-7; TRBD2 is the table's D call, not checked against the DNA. TRBV21-1 is noted as a pseudogene. The CDR3 sequence is 12 residues long. The CDR3 spells CASSKVSHEQYF. The CDR3 coding sequence is TGTGCCAGCAGCAAAGTTAGCCACGAGCAGTACTTC.

This clone was recorded once. The chain has TRBV2 and TRBJ2-1; 9 nucleotides match TRBD2. The CDR3 sequence is 14 residues long. V shed 6 bases and J 3 bases; nucleotides not matched to a gene: 3. CDR1 and CDR2 from the germline V gene are SNHLY and FYNNEI. CDR3 bases: TGTGCCAGCAGGGGACTAGCCTTCTACAATGAGCAGTTCTTC. This gives the protein CASRGLAFYNEQFF.

The chain has TRBV7-2 and TRBJ1-5, with D tentatively TRBD1 (5 bases). Looked up from germline, CDR1 is SGHTA and CDR2 is FQGNSA. V was cut by 6 bases and J by 4 bases, with 10 bases left in between. The CDR3 is 13 amino acids. The CDR3 loop is CASRTQENQPQHF. The CDR3 bases are TGTGCCAGCAGGACACAGGAGAATCAGCCCCAGCATTTT.

The CDR3 protein is CASSFRRGTEAFF. For the CDR3, the DNA is TGTGCCAGCAGCTTCCGCAGGGGAACTGAAGCTTTCTTT. The chain employs TRBV7-8 and TRBJ1-1; D is possibly TRBD1 (6 bases). V lost 3 bases, J lost 5 bases, and 10 bases lay in between. The V gene's germline CDR1 is SGHVS and CDR2 FQNEAQ. This CDR3 contains 13 residues.

This clone has a single count. The J gene is TRBJ2-1, the V gene TRBV30; 11 positions agree with TRBD2. J lost 4 bases, V lost 3 bases, and 5 bases had no gene match. The CDR3 spans 15 residues. CDR1 is GTSNPN, CDR2 SVGIG, per germline (reference sequence). CDR3 bases: TGTGCCTGGAGCGCCGGACTAGCGGGTTACAATGAGCAGTTCTTC. Its translation is CAWSAGLAGYNEQFF.

This chain uses TRBV5-4 with TRBJ1-3, with D hard to call. The V end lost 4 bases, the J end lost 0 bases, and 17 bases lay between the germline ends. The length of the CDR3 is 17 residues. CDR1 SGHNT and CDR2 YYREEE come from the germline V gene (reference sequence). CDR3 amino acids: CASSTGPGLLSGNTIYF. CDR3 nucleotide sequence: TGTGCCAGCAGCACGGGTCCTGGGCTACTCTCTGGAAACACCATATATTTT. Complete variable domain (other parts from reference TRBV5-4 and TRBJ1-3): ETGVTQSPTHLIKTRGQQVTLRCSSQSGHNTVSWYQQALGQGPQFIFQYYREEENGRGNFPPRFSGLQFPNYSSELNVNALELDDSALYLCASSTGPGLLSGNTIYFGEGSWLTVV.

The chain uses TRBV19 and TRBJ2-1, with D possibly being TRBD2 (6 bases). Germline V lookup: CDR1 LNHDA, CDR2 SQIVND (reference sequence). The CDR3 extends over 15 amino acids. V lost 6 bases to trimming and J lost 5 bases, with 17 bases between them. The chain's CDR3 is CASRIPSRGDNEQFF. The CDR3 nucleotides are TGTGCCAGTAGAATCCCCTCGCGCGGGGACAATGAGCAGTTCTTC.

The CDR3 nucleotides are TGTGCCAGCAGCTTTGCACTTGAAAACACCATATATTTT. It codes for CASSFALENTIYF. The chain employs TRBV5-4 and TRBJ1-3; D remains ambiguous. The CDR3 consists of 13 residues. Trimming pared 2 bases from V and 6 bases from J, leaving 9 bases between. Germline CDR1 SGHNT, CDR2 YYREEE (reference sequence).

This clone turned up a few times. The chain's CDR3 is CASSPHSGIYNEQFF. DNA of the CDR3: TGTGCCAGCAGTCCCCACAGCGGGATTTACAATGAGCAGTTCTTC. This rearrangement joins TRBV28 to TRBJ2-1; 7 nucleotides line up with TRBD2. The CDR3 runs 15 residues. Per the germline V gene, CDR1 is MDHEN and CDR2 is SYDVKM. V was pared by 5 bases and J by 4 bases, with 8 bases of the junction left unmatched. Combining the CDR3 with reference TRBV28 and TRBJ2-1 gives the whole variable domain DVKVTQSSRYLVKRTGEKVFLECVQDMDHENMFWYRQDPGLGLRLIYFSYDVKMKEKGDIPEGYSVSREKKERFSLILESASTNQTSMYLCASSPHSGIYNEQFFGPGTRLTVL.

The chain couples TRBV5-1 to TRBJ2-7, with D maybe TRBD1 (5 bases). The V end lost 0 bases, the J end lost 2 bases, and 9 bases lay between the germline ends. Germline CDR1 reads SGHRS; CDR2 reads YFSETQ. CDR3 length: 14 residues. The CDR3, as DNA: TGCGCCAGCAGCTTGGGACAGCCACCCTACGAGCAGTACTTC. As protein: CASSLGQPPYEQYF.

The gene calls are TRBV5-4 and TRBJ2-7, with TRBD2 matching 11 bases. Germline V lookup: CDR1 SGHNT, CDR2 YYREEE (reference sequence). The trim removed 0 bases at V and 6 bases at J, leaving 5 bases unmatched. The CDR3 runs to 15 residues. DNA for the CDR3: TGTGCCAGCAGCTTGGCGGGGACTAGCGGAACCGAGCAGTACTTC. Protein product: CASSLAGTSGTEQYF.

The chain carries TRBV5-1 and TRBJ2-1; tentative D call: TRBD1 (6 bases). The V gene's germline CDR1 is SGHRS and CDR2 YFSETQ. This CDR3 has 15 residues. V lost 3 bases to trimming and J lost 0 bases, with 10 bases between them. The CDR3 region is CASSSGQLSYNEQFF. In nucleotides, the CDR3 is TGCGCCAGCAGCTCAGGACAGCTCTCCTACAATGAGCAGTTCTTC.

The chain joins TRBV2 to TRBJ2-3; D perhaps matches TRBD2 (5 bases). Per the germline V gene, CDR1 is SNHLY and CDR2 is FYNNEI. V lost 6 bases, J lost 0 bases, and 10 bases lay in between. The CDR3 consists of 14 residues. The CDR3 region is CASSDRTSTDTQYF. The CDR3 coding sequence is TGTGCCAGCAGCGACCGGACTAGCACAGATACGCAGTATTTT.